This T cell receptor beta chain was recovered during a study of Graves' ophthalmopathy and Graves' hyperthyroidism. The authors used Ficoll-Paque density gradient centrifugation to separate PBMCs. The input was around 10 ml of fresh peripheral blood. The CDR3 totals 10 residues. Germline V gene lookup returns CDR1 DFQATT and CDR2 SNEGSKA (reference sequence). With regard to this clonotype: A much larger clone is a single base away; this may be a read error.

Amplification of the TCR beta CDR3 regions used RNA transcripts (as template). HTBI primers were employed in first-round RT-PCR, then a second-round multiplex PCR followed. Using its own MiXCR run on the multiplex PCR reads, TCRdb lists one record per CDR3 protein. Seen here are 200,000 to 250,000 distinct CDR3 sequences, approximately 21% observed once, and the top ten hold 43%. The sample taken for sequencing was peripheral blood. The chain employs TRBV20-1 and TRBJ2-7; D is unclear. This TCR derives from a woman between 50 and 59 years old with Graves' ophthalmopathy. The chain's CDR3 is CIALTYEQYF. The DNA for the CDR3 is TGCATTGCTCTAACTTACGAGCAGTACTTC.